This is a list of T cell receptor beta chains from one sample in a study of cytotoxic CD8 clonotypes in ibrutinib-treated CLL. The table came from immunoSEQ multiplex PCR; TCRdb's copy has only in-frame clones and leaves some out. The repertoire holds 25,000 to 30,000 clones, with over 55% as singletons. Sequenced here: PBMCs, sampled after 24 months of ibrutinib treatment. Receptors originate from a human donor with chronic lymphocytic leukemia. The CDR3 runs from the conserved cysteine through the conserved F or W. The D gene is left open where the match is weak. Clone size is given for some rows only: seen once, a few or many times, or a class if the clone is expanded.

d_call: NA
v_call: TRBV11-3
clone_size: NA
j_call: TRBJ2-2
cdr3_aa: CASSANPLLGRTGELFF
cdr3_nt: TGTGCCAGCAGCGCGAACCCTTTGTTGGGCCGCACCGGGGAGCTGTTTTTT

d_call: NA
v_call: TRBV7-2
clone_size: NA
j_call: TRBJ2-7
cdr3_aa: CASSLDAGSYEQYF
cdr3_nt: TGTGCCAGCAGCTTAGATGCGGGCTCCTACGAGCAGTACTTC

d_call: TRBD1
v_call: TRBV7-7
clone_size: NA
j_call: TRBJ1-2
cdr3_aa: CAGQGSRAPGYTF
cdr3_nt: TGTGCCGGACAGGGTTCTAGAGCTCCTGGCTACACCTTC

d_call: NA
v_call: TRBV19
clone_size: NA
j_call: TRBJ2-5
cdr3_aa: CASSIRIGATTGETQYF
cdr3_nt: TGTGCCAGTAGTATCCGTATCGGGGCCACCACAGGAGAGACCCAGTACTTC

d_call: TRBD1
v_call: TRBV9
clone_size: NA
j_call: TRBJ1-3
cdr3_aa: CASSRTGAGNTIYF
cdr3_nt: TGTGCCAGCTCGCGAACAGGGGCGGGAAACACCATATATTTT

d_call: NA
v_call: TRBV28
clone_size: NA
j_call: TRBJ2-2
cdr3_aa: CASSQGRSNTGELFF
cdr3_nt: TGTGCCAGCAGCCAGGGGCGATCGAACACCGGGGAGCTGTTTTTT

d_call: NA
v_call: TRBV21-1
clone_size: NA
j_call: TRBJ1-1
cdr3_aa: CASSLRLPWPEAFF
cdr3_nt: TGTGCCAGCAGCTTGCGACTACCCTGGCCTGAAGCTTTCTTT

d_call: TRBD1
v_call: TRBV11-2
clone_size: NA
j_call: TRBJ1-2
cdr3_aa: CASSTYRDRSRTRYGYTF
cdr3_nt: TGTGCCAGCAGCACCTACCGGGACAGGTCTCGAACCCGCTATGGCTACACCTTC

d_call: NA
v_call: TRBV6-5
clone_size: NA
j_call: TRBJ1-1
cdr3_aa: CASGRVEAFF
cdr3_nt: TGTGCCAGCGGTCGGGTGGAAGCTTTCTTT

d_call: NA
v_call: TRBV11-2
clone_size: NA
j_call: TRBJ1-4
cdr3_aa: CASSLGSSTNEKLFF
cdr3_nt: TGTGCCAGCAGCTTAGGGTCCTCAACTAATGAAAAACTGTTTTTT

d_call: TRBD2
v_call: TRBV29-1
clone_size: once
j_call: TRBJ2-7
cdr3_aa: CSVEAGGYEQYF
cdr3_nt: TGCAGCGTTGAAGCGGGGGGTTACGAGCAGTACTTC

d_call: NA
v_call: TRBV4-3
clone_size: NA
j_call: TRBJ2-7
cdr3_aa: CASSPRVLSSYEQYF
cdr3_nt: TGCGCCAGCAGCCCCCGGGTCCTCTCCTCCTACGAGCAGTACTTC

d_call: NA
v_call: TRBV11-2
clone_size: NA
j_call: TRBJ1-4
cdr3_aa: CASSPIRVLSPGASEKLFF
cdr3_nt: TGTGCCAGCAGCCCCATCCGGGTTTTGAGTCCGGGGGCCAGTGAAAAACTGTTTTTT

d_call: NA
v_call: TRBV5-5
clone_size: NA
j_call: TRBJ1-5
cdr3_aa: CASSFSFVGRVSNQPQHF
cdr3_nt: TGTGCCAGCAGCTTTTCTTTTGTGGGGCGGGTGAGCAATCAGCCCCAGCATTTT

d_call: TRBD1
v_call: TRBV6-1
clone_size: NA
j_call: TRBJ1-6
cdr3_aa: CASSEQDWSYDRVNSPLHF
cdr3_nt: TGTGCCAGCAGTGAACAGGACTGGAGTTATGACAGGGTTAATTCACCCCTCCACTTT

d_call: NA
v_call: TRBV10-1
clone_size: few
j_call: TRBJ2-5
cdr3_aa: CASSESLGASQYF
cdr3_nt: TGCGCCAGCAGTGAAAGTCTAGGGGCTTCCCAGTACTTC

d_call: TRBD2
v_call: TRBV7-2
clone_size: NA
j_call: TRBJ2-3
cdr3_aa: CASSSLRRGGTDTQYF
cdr3_nt: TGTGCCAGCAGCTCCCTGCGGCGGGGGGGCACAGATACGCAGTATTTT